The rows below give T cell receptor beta chains drawn from one sample of a study of T cell responses to AZD1222 COVID-19 vaccine. TCRdb's table, derived via immunoSEQ multiplex PCR, lists solely in-frame clones and lacks some. The table records about 140,000 clones, almost 95% of them present only once. Material: peripheral blood, obtained 28 days after the second AZD1222 dose. Receptors originate from an adult who received the AZD1222 COVID-19 vaccine. Both conserved end residues are part of each CDR3. D genes are given only for firm matches. Clone size is not always given. Where it is, it says once, few, many or a class for expanded clones.

size | D | J | V | DNA | CDR3
NA | TRBD1 | TRBJ1-1 | TRBV7-9 | TGTGCCAGCAGCTCCACCAGATCCGGGACAGGACCAGAGCGGAAAGCTTTCTTT | CASSSTRSGTGPERKAFF
NA | NA | TRBJ1-4 | TRBV12-3/TRBV12-4 | TGTGCCAGCAGAACCTCAGGGGTTGAAAAACTGTTTTTT | CASRTSGVEKLFF
NA | NA | TRBJ1-4 | TRBV14 | TGTGCCAGCAGCCAAGCCTTCGGTGAAAAACTGTTTTTT | CASSQAFGEKLFF
NA | TRBD1 | TRBJ1-2 | TRBV11-2 | TGTGCCAGCAGTCAATCCGGGACAGGGGGGTTGTCTGGCTACACCTTC | CASSQSGTGGLSGYTF
NA | NA | TRBJ2-7 | TRBV30 | TGTGCCTGGCGGTTCCGGGGCGGCAACGAGCAGTACTTC | CAWRFRGGNEQYF
once | NA | TRBJ2-1 | TRBV4-2 | TGTGCCAGCAGCCAATCCCTGGGGTATTTGTACAATGAGCAGTTCTTC | CASSQSLGYLYNEQFF
NA | NA | TRBJ2-7 | TRBV14 | TGTGCCAGCAGCCAAGGCTCGCCCCCGTTTAACTACGAGCAGTACTTC | CASSQGSPPFNYEQYF
NA | NA | TRBJ1-1 | TRBV3-1/TRBV3-2 | TGTGCCAGCAGCGAAGGACGGCGGAACACTGAAGCTTTCTTT | CASSEGRRNTEAFF
NA | NA | TRBJ2-7 | TRBV19 | TGTGCCAGTAGCCCCGGGGGAAGGCTCTTGGGAGTCAACGAGCAGTACTTC | CASSPGGRLLGVNEQYF
NA | NA | TRBJ2-1 | TRBV30 | TGTGCCTGGAGTTTAAAGCGGGACAAATACAATGAGCAGTTCTTC | CAWSLKRDKYNEQFF
NA | TRBD2 | TRBJ2-2 | TRBV27 | TGTGCCAGCAGTTGGACTAGCGGAGACACCGGGGAGCTGTTTTTT | CASSWTSGDTGELFF
NA | NA | TRBJ2-6 | TRBV5-1 | TGCGCCAGCAGCTTGGAAGGCGGCTCGGGGGCCAACGTCCTGACTTTC | CASSLEGGSGANVLTF
NA | TRBD1 | TRBJ2-7 | TRBV5-1 | TGCGCCAGCAGCTTCCGGACAGGCCGGTGGGACGAGCAGTACTTC | CASSFRTGRWDEQYF
NA | NA | TRBJ1-1 | TRBV13 | TGTGCCAGCAGCTTAGTGCGGGCTTCCGAAGCTTTCTTT | CASSLVRASEAFF
once | NA | TRBJ2-3 | TRBV7-3 | TGTGCCAGCAGCTTTGGGACAGATACGCAGTATTTT | CASSFGTDTQYF
few | TRBD1 | TRBJ2-3 | TRBV29-1 | TGCAGCGTTCAGGGACAGGGGGCGTCAGATACGCAGTATTTT | CSVQGQGASDTQYF
NA | NA | TRBJ1-3 | TRBV9 | TGTGCCAGCAGCGTACAAGACTCTGGAAACACCATATATTTT | CASSVQDSGNTIYF
NA | NA | TRBJ1-1 | TRBV6-2/TRBV6-3 | TGTGCCAGCAGTTCCTCATTCAGGGGATATACTGAAGCTTTCTTT | CASSSSFRGYTEAFF
NA | NA | TRBJ1-2 | TRBV27 | TGTGCCAGCAGTTTAAGGAAGAGGGAGGGGCCCAATTCCTATGGCTACACCTTC | CASSLRKREGPNSYGYTF
NA | TRBD2 | TRBJ2-7 | TRBV28 | TGTGCCAGCAGTGCGGGACTAGCGGGAGTAGGGTGGACCTACGAGCAGTACTTC | CASSAGLAGVGWTYEQYF
NA | TRBD1 | TRBJ2-7 | TRBV7-2 | TGTGCCAGCAGCTTAGCGGTCAGGGGGTCCTACGAGCAGTACTTC | CASSLAVRGSYEQYF
NA | NA | TRBJ2-1 | TRBV24-1 | TGTGCCACCAGTGATAGAACCGGGACTCTGCGGGGTAATGAGCAGTTCTTC | CATSDRTGTLRGNEQFF
NA | NA | TRBJ1-4 | TRBV4-2 | TGTGCCAGCAGCCAAGGGGGTCATGGGGGTTGGGTTGATGAAAAACTGTTTTTT | CASSQGGHGGWVDEKLFF
NA | NA | TRBJ2-3 | TRBV28 | TGTGCCAGCAGTTTATGGGGGGGAGGAGATACGCAGTATTTT | CASSLWGGGDTQYF
NA | NA | TRBJ1-1 | TRBV4-2 | TGTGCCAGCAGCCCCCCCCTGACTGGCACTGAAGCTTTCTTT | CASSPPLTGTEAFF
NA | NA | TRBJ1-1 | TRBV19 | TGTGCCAGTAGTATTTCCAGGGACACTGAAGCTTTCTTT | CASSISRDTEAFF
NA | TRBD2 | TRBJ2-2 | TRBV19 | TGTGCCAGTAGGGCGGCTAGCGGGAGGCCCGGGGAGCTGTTTTTT | CASRAASGRPGELFF
NA | TRBD1 | TRBJ2-3 | TRBV5-8 | TGTGCCAGCAGCTCCCACAGGGGGAGCACAGATACGCAGTATTTT | CASSSHRGSTDTQYF
NA | NA | TRBJ1-1 | TRBV20-1 | TGCAGTGCTAGTGGGTCCACTGAAGCTTTCTTT | CSASGSTEAFF
once | NA | TRBJ2-5 | TRBV5-1 | TGCGCCAGCAGCTTGATAAGCAGGGGGGGCCAAGAGACCCAGTACTTC | CASSLISRGGQETQYF
NA | NA | TRBJ2-7 | TRBV9 | TGTGCCAGCAGCGTCCAGGGCTCAACCTACGAGCAGTACTTC | CASSVQGSTYEQYF
NA | NA | TRBJ1-4 | TRBV7-8 | TGTGCCAGCAGCTTAGGTACAGGAGAGCTCGAAAAACTGTTTTTT | CASSLGTGELEKLFF
NA | NA | TRBJ1-2 | TRBV11-2 | TGTGCCAGCAGCTCGGCGACAGGACATAACTATGGCTACACCTTC | CASSSATGHNYGYTF
once | TRBD2 | TRBJ2-7 | TRBV3-1/TRBV3-2 | TGTGCCAGCAGCCCTAGCGGGAGTCCCTACGAGCAGTACTTC | CASSPSGSPYEQYF
NA | NA | TRBJ1-1 | TRBV5-1 | TGCGCCAGCAGCTCTCACTATGACAAGACAAACACTGAAGCTTTCTTT | CASSSHYDKTNTEAFF
NA | NA | TRBJ2-3 | TRBV5-4 | TGTGCCACCCATTTAGGGGCCTTGACAGATACGCAGTATTTT | CATHLGALTDTQYF
NA | NA | TRBJ1-1 | TRBV5-1 | TGCGCCAGCAGCTTGTCATTGAACACTGAAGCTTTCTTT | CASSLSLNTEAFF
NA | NA | TRBJ2-3 | TRBV9 | TGTGCCAGCAGCGTAGGGTGGGTGGGCACAGATACGCAGTATTTT | CASSVGWVGTDTQYF
NA | NA | TRBJ2-1 | TRBV7-9 | TGTGCCAGCACCGCAGGCAGTTCCCTAAACAATGAGCAGTTCTTC | CASTAGSSLNNEQFF
NA | TRBD2 | TRBJ2-3 | TRBV19 | TGTGCCAGTAGTCCACAGCGGGAGGCCGGTACGCAGTATTTT | CASSPQREAGTQYF
NA | NA | TRBJ1-2 | TRBV27 | TGTGCCAGCAGTCTTTCCTCGGGCAGCTATGGCTACACCTTC | CASSLSSGSYGYTF
NA | NA | TRBJ1-4 | TRBV14 | TGTGCCAGCAGCCAAGGAACATGGGAAAAACTGTTTTTT | CASSQGTWEKLFF
NA | TRBD1 | TRBJ1-3 | TRBV10-3 | TGTGCCATCAGTATGGGGACAGCCTCTGGAAACACCATATATTTT | CAISMGTASGNTIYF
NA | TRBD1 | TRBJ2-7 | TRBV24-1 | TGTGCCACCAGTGACCGGGACAGGGGTCACGAGCAGTACTTC | CATSDRDRGHEQYF
NA | NA | TRBJ1-3 | TRBV6-5 | TGTGCCAGCAAAGAAACAGGAGGATCTGGAAACACCATATATTTT | CASKETGGSGNTIYF
NA | NA | TRBJ2-7 | TRBV6-6 | TGTGCCAGCAGTTACTCCATCGTACGAAGCTCCTACGAGCAGTACTTC | CASSYSIVRSSYEQYF
NA | NA | TRBJ1-1 | TRBV27 | TGTGCCAGCAGTTCGGATTCAGGGGTCGATAAAAACACTGAAGCTTTCTTT | CASSSDSGVDKNTEAFF
once | TRBD1 | TRBJ1-6 | TRBV27 | TGTGCCAGCAGTTTCGACAGGGGGAGCCAAGCCTATAATTCACCCCTCCACTTT | CASSFDRGSQAYNSPLHF
NA | NA | TRBJ2-5 | TRBV5-4 | TGTGCCAGCAGCTTGGTTGACCAAGAGACCCAGTACTTC | CASSLVDQETQYF
NA | NA | TRBJ2-1 | TRBV11-3 | TGTGCCAGCAGCTTAGGGAGCCACAATGAGCAGTTCTTC | CASSLGSHNEQFF
NA | NA | TRBJ2-7 | TRBV18 | TGTGCCAGCCACAGGTCTAGCTCCTACGAGCAGTACTTC | CASHRSSSYEQYF
NA | NA | TRBJ1-3 | TRBV27 | TGTGCCAGCAGTTTGTCAGGGGCCGGAAACACCATATATTTT | CASSLSGAGNTIYF
NA | NA | TRBJ2-5 | TRBV4-2 | TGTGCCAGCAGCCAGGGGCCAAACCAAGAGACCCAGTACTTC | CASSQGPNQETQYF
NA | NA | TRBJ1-6 | TRBV11-2 | TGTGCCAGCAGCTCACAGGGAAGGGCCCTTCATTCACCCCTCCACTTT | CASSSQGRALHSPLHF
NA | NA | TRBJ1-5 | TRBV28 | TGTGCCAGCAGTTTAATCCTGCGCCCTGGGCAGCCCCAGCATTTT | CASSLILRPGQPQHF
NA | TRBD1 | TRBJ2-7 | TRBV28 | TGTGCCAGCAGCCTATCGGGGGACAGGGACTACGAGCAGTACTTC | CASSLSGDRDYEQYF
NA | TRBD2 | TRBJ2-1 | TRBV7-8 | TGTGCCAGCAGCTTAAGACTAGCGGGAGGGCCGGGGCCCTACAATGAGCAGTTCTTC | CASSLRLAGGPGPYNEQFF